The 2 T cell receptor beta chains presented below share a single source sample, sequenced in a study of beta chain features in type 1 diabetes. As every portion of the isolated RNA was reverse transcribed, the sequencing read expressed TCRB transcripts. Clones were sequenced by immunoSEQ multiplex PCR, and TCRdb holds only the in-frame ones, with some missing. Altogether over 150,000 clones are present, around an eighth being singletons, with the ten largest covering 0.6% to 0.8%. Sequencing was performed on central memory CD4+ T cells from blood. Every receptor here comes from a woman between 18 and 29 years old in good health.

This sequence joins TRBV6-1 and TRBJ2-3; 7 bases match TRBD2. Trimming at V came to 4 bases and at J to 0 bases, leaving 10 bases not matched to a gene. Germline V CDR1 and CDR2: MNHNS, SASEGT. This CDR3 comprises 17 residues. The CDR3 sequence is CASSVATTSVSTDTQYF. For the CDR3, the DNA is TGTGCCAGCAGTGTAGCCACAACTAGCGTGAGCACAGATACGCAGTATTTT.

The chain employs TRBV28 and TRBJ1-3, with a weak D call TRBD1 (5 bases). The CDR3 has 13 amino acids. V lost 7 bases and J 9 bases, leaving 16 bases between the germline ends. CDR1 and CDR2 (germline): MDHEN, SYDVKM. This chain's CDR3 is CASMGRNGGTIYF. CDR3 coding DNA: TGTGCCAGCATGGGCCGCAACGGGGGCACCATATATTTT.